The 7 T cell receptor beta chains presented below share a single source sample, sequenced in a study of shared clonotypes between healthy human individuals. Libraries were prepared by immunoSEQ multiplex PCR; TCRdb keeps only in-frame clonotypes and omits some of them. The sample has about 2.4 million clones, over 85% seen once; the top ten hold roughly 0.13%. Sequenced material: naive CD4+ T cells sorted from blood. Documented subset: CD45RA+ positively selected. These receptor sequences come from a young man in good health.

This clone was observed a handful of times. V and J are TRBV5-6 and TRBJ1-2; D possibly corresponds to TRBD1 (6 bases). Looked up from germline, CDR1 is SGHDT and CDR2 is YYEEEE. V dropped 4 bases and J dropped 7 bases, with 14 bases sitting between them. This CDR3 contains 13 residues. The CDR3 bases are TGTGCCAGCAGCCCGCAGGGGACTCGTGGCTACACCTTC. Protein sequence: CASSPQGTRGYTF.

In its sample, this clone was seen once. The chain couples TRBV15 to TRBJ2-5; either TRBD1 or TRBD2 may supply D (5 bases each). This CDR3 is built from 16 residues. Germline lookup yields CDR1 LNHNV and CDR2 YYDKDF (reference sequence). V was clipped by 5 bases and J by 2 bases, with 18 bases between them. The CDR3 DNA reads TGTGCCACCAGCTTCCCAATCGGGGCGGCTCAAGAGACCCAGTACTTC. Its translation is CATSFPIGAAQETQYF.

The V call is TRBV5-1, the J call TRBJ2-4; D may be TRBD2 (5 bases). The CDR3 loop spans 15 amino acids. V lost 0 bases, J lost 0 bases, and 7 bases lay in between. Germline CDR1 is SGHRS and CDR2 is YFSETQ. CDR3 loop: CASSLEAVAKNIQYF. The CDR3 coding sequence is TGCGCCAGCAGCTTGGAAGCGGTAGCCAAAAACATTCAGTACTTC.

This chain joins TRBV6-1 and TRBJ2-7, with D perhaps TRBD1 or TRBD2 (5 bases each). Trimming left V 9 bases short and J 2 bases short, with 14 bases between. The CDR3 is 13 amino acids. Germline V gene sequence: CDR1 MNHNS, CDR2 SASEGT. CDR3 nucleotides: TGTGCCAGTGCCCGGGACGGAACCTACGAGCAGTACTTC. Translating gives CASARDGTYEQYF.

The V call is TRBV11-1, the J call TRBJ1-2; D is perhaps TRBD1 (5 bases). Per germline, CDR1 SGHAT and CDR2 FQDESV (reference sequence). This CDR3 contains 13 residues. The V end was cut by 5 bases, the J end by 12 bases, with 19 bases between. CDR3: CASSQGRGSRDTF. In DNA form, the CDR3 reads TGTGCCAGCAGCCAGGGAAGGGGCAGTCGAGACACCTTC.

A note on this clone: This same CDR3 is encoded by further DNA sequences in the sample. The rearrangement links TRBV5-1 to TRBJ2-7; D remains unclear. Trimming cost V 4 bases and J 4 bases, with 15 bases left between them. Germline loops: CDR1 SGHRS, CDR2 YFSETQ. The CDR3 contains 14 residues. CDR3: CASSTSQGIYEQYF. The CDR3 DNA sequence: TGCGCCAGCAGCACTTCTCAAGGGATATACGAGCAGTACTTC.

The rearrangement joins TRBV27 to TRBJ2-7; the D gene is possibly TRBD1 (5 bases). This CDR3 comprises 15 residues. Trimming shortened V by 0 bases and J by 0 bases, and 9 bases separated the two germline ends. The germline CDR1 and CDR2 sequences are MNHEY and SMNVEV (reference sequence). The CDR3 DNA reads as TGTGCCAGCAGTTTATCCCCGGACAACTCCTACGAGCAGTACTTC. This sequence encodes CASSLSPDNSYEQYF.